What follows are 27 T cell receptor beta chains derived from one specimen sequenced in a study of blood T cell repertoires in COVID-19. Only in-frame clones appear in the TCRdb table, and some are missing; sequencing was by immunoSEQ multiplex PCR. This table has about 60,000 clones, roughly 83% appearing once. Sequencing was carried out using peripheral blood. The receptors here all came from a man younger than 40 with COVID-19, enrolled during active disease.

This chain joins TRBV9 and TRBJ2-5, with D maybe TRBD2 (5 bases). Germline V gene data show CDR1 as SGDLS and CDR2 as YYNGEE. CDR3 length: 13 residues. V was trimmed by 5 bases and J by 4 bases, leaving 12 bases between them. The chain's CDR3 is CASRGPGSETQYF. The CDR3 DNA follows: TGTGCCAGCAGGGGCCCGGGGTCAGAGACCCAGTACTTC.

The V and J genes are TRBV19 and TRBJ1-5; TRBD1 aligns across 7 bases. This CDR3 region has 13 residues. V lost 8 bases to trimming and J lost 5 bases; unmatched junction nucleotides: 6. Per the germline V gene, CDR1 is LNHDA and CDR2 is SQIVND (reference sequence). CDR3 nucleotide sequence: TGTGCCAGTTCGGACAGGTGGTATCAGCCCCAGCATTTT. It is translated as CASSDRWYQPQHF.

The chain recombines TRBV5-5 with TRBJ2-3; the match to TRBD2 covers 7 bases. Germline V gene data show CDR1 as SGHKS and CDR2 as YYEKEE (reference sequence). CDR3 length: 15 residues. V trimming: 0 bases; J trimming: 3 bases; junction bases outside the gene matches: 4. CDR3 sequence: CASSLGEGRTDTQYF. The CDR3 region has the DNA TGTGCCAGCAGCTTGGGGGAGGGGAGGACAGATACGCAGTATTTT.

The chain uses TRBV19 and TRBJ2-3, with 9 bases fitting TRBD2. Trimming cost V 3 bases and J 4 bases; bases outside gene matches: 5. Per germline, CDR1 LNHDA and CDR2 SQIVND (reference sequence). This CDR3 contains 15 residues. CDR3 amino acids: CASSMGLAGADTQYF. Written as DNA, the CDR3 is TGTGCCAGTAGTATGGGACTAGCCGGTGCAGATACGCAGTATTTT.

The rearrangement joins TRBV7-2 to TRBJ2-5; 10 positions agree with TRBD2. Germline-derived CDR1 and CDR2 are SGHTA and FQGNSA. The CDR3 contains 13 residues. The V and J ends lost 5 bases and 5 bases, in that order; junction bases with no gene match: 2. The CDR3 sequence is CASSPGLAETQYF. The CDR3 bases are TGTGCCAGCAGCCCGGGACTAGCGGAGACCCAGTACTTC.

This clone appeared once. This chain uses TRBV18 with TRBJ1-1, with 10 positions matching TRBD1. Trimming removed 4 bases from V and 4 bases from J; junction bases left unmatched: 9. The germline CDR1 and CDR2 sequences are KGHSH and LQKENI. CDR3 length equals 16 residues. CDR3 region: CASSQTGGAKGTEAFF. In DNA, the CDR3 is TGTGCCAGCTCACAGACAGGGGGCGCTAAGGGCACTGAAGCTTTCTTT.

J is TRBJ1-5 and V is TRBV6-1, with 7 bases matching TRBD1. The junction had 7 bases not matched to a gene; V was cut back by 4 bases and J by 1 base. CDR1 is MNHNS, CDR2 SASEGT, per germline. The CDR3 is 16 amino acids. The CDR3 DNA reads TGTGCCAGCAGTGGGGGACAGCTTAAGAGCAATCAGCCCCAGCATTTT. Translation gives CASSGGQLKSNQPQHF.

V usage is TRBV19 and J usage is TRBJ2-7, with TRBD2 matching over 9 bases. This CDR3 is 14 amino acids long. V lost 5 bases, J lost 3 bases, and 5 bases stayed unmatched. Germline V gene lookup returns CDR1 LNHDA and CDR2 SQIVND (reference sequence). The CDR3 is CASSLSTSGYEQYF. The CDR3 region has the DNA TGTGCCAGTAGTCTCTCGACTAGCGGCTACGAGCAGTACTTC.

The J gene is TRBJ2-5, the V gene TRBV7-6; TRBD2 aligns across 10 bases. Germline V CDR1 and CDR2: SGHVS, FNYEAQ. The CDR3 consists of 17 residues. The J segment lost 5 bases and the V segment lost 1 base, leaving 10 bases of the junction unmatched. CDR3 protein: CASSLGLAGEGLETQYF. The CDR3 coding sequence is TGTGCCAGCAGCTTAGGTCTAGCGGGAGAGGGGTTGGAGACCCAGTACTTC. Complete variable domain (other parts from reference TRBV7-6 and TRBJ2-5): GAGVSQSPRYKVTKRGQDVALRCDPISGHVSLYWYRQALGQGPEFLTYFNYEAQQDKSGLPNDRFSAERPEGSISTLTIQRTEQRDSAMYRCASSLGLAGEGLETQYFGPGTRLLVL.

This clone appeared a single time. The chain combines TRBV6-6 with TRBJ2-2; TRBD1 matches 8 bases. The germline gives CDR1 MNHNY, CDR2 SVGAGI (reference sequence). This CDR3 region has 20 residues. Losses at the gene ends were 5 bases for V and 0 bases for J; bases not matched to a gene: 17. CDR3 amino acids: CASSLRQGPLYSSNTGELFF. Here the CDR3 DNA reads TGTGCCAGCAGTCTAAGACAGGGGCCCCTATACTCCTCGAACACCGGGGAGCTGTTTTTT.

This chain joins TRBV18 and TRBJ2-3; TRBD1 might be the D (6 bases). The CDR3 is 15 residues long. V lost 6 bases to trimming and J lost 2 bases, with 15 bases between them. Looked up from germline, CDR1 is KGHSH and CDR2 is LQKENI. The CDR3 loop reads CASSERTAITDTQYF. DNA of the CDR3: TGTGCCAGCTCGGAGAGGACAGCTATCACAGATACGCAGTATTTT.

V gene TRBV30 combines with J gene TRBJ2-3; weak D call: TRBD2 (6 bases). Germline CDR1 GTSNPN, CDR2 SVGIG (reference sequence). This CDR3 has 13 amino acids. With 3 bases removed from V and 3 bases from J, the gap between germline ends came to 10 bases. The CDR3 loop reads CAWRGDLTDTQYF. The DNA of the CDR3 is TGTGCCTGGAGGGGGGACTTAACAGATACGCAGTATTTT.

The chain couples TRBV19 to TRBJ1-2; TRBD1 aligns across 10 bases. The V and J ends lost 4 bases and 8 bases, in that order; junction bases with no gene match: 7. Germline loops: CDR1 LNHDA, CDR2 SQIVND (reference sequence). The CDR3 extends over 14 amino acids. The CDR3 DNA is TGTGCCAGTAGTACTCGGGACAGGGGAAGGGGCTACACCTTC. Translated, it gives CASSTRDRGRGYTF.

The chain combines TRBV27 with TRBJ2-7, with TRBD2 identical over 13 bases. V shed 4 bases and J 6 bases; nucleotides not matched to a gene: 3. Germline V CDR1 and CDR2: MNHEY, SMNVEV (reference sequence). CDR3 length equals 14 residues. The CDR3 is CASSSGTSGIEQYF. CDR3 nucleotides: TGTGCCAGCAGTTCAGGGACTAGCGGGATCGAGCAGTACTTC.

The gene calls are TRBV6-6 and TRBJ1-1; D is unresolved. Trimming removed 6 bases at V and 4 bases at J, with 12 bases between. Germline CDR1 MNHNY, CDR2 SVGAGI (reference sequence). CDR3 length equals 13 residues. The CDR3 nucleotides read TGTGCCAGCAGCCACCCGGCAGGCACTGAAGCTTTCTTT. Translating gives CASSHPAGTEAFF.

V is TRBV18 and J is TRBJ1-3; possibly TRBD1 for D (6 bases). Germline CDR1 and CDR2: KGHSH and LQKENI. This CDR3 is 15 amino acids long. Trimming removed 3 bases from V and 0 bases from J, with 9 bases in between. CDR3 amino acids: CASSPGQTSGNTIYF. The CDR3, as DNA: TGTGCCAGCTCACCTGGACAGACCTCTGGAAACACCATATATTTT. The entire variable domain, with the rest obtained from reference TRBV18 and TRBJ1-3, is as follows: NAGVMQNPRHLVRRRGQEARLRCSPMKGHSHVYWYRQLPEEGLKFMVYLQKENIIDESGMPKERFSAEFPKEGPSILRIQQVVRGDSAAYFCASSPGQTSGNTIYFGEGSWLTVV.

Here the CDR3 DNA reads TGTGCCAGCACCCCCATAGCGGGACCCTACGAGCAGTACTTC. Protein: CASTPIAGPYEQYF. The chain couples TRBV6-6 to TRBJ2-7, with 8 nucleotides matching TRBD2. The CDR3 totals 14 residues. J lost 2 bases, V lost 7 bases, and 7 bases had no gene match. Germline CDR1 and CDR2: MNHNY and SVGAGI (reference sequence).

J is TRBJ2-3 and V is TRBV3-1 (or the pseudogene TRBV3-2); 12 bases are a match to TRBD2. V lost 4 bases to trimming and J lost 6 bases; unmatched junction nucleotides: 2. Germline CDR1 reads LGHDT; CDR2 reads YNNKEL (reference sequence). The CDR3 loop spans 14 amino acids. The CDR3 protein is CASSPGLAGDTQYF. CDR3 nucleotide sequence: TGTGCCAGCAGCCCCGGACTAGCGGGGGATACGCAGTATTTT.

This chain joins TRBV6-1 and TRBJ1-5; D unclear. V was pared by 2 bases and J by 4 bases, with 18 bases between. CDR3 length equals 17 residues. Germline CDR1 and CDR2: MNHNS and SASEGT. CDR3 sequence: CASSEYLFRLPNQPQHF. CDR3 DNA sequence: TGTGCCAGCAGTGAATATTTGTTCCGGTTACCGAATCAGCCCCAGCATTTT.

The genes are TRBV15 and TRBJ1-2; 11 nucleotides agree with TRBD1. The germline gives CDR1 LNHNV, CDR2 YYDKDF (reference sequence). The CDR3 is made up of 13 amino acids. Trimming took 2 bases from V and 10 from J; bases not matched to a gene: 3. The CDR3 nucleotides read TGTGCCACCAGCAGACGGACAGGGGGCGACTACACCTTC. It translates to CATSRRTGGDYTF.

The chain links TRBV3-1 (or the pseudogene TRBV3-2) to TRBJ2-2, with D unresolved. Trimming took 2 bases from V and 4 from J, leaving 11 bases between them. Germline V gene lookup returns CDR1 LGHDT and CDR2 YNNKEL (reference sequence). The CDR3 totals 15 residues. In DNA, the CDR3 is TGTGCCAGCAGCCAACCTTGGAGTCGCACCGGGGAGCTGTTTTTT. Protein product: CASSQPWSRTGELFF.

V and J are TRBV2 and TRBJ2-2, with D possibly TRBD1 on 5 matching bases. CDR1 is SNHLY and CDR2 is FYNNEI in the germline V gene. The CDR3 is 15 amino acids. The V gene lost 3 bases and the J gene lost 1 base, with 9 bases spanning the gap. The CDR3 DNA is TGTGCCAGCAGTGACCTCGGACAGAACACCGGGGAGCTGTTTTTT. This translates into CASSDLGQNTGELFF. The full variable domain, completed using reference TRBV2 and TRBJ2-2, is EPEVTQTPSHQVTQMGQEVILRCVPISNHLYFYWYRQILGQKVEFLVSFYNNEISEKSEIFDDQFSVERPDGSNFTLKIRSTKLEDSAMYFCASSDLGQNTGELFFGEGSRLTVL.

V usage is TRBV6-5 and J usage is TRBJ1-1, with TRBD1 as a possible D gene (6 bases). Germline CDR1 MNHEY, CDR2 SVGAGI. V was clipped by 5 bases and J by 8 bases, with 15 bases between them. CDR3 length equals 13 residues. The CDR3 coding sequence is TGTGCCAGCAGTCACCCCGGGGGGGCCGAAGCTTTCTTT. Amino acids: CASSHPGGAEAFF.

The CDR3 is CASSGSNYNEQFF. The CDR3 nucleotides read TGTGCCAGCAGTGGGAGTAACTACAATGAGCAGTTCTTC. The V and J genes are TRBV6-1 and TRBJ2-1, with D uncertain. The V end was cut by 4 bases, the J end by 3 bases, with 7 bases between. The CDR3 contains 13 residues. Germline values: CDR1 MNHNS, CDR2 SASEGT.

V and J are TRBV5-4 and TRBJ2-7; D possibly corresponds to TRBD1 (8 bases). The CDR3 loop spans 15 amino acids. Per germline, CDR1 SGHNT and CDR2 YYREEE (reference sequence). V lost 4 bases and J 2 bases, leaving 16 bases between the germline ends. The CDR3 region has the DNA TGTGCCAGCAGCGCCACCACAGGGGGGGCCTACGAGCAGTACTTC. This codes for CASSATTGGAYEQYF.

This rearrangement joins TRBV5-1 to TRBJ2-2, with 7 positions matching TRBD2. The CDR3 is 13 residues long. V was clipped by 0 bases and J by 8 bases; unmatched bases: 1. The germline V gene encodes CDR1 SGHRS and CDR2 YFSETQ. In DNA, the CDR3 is TGCGCCAGCAGCTTGGTCGGGAGGGGGGAGCTGTTTTTT. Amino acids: CASSLVGRGELFF. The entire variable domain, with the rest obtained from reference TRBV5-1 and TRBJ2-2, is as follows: KAGVTQTPRYLIKTRGQQVTLSCSPISGHRSVSWYQQTPGQGLQFLFEYFSETQRNKGNFPGRFSGRQFSNSRSEMNVSTLELGDSALYLCASSLVGRGELFFGEGSRLTVL.

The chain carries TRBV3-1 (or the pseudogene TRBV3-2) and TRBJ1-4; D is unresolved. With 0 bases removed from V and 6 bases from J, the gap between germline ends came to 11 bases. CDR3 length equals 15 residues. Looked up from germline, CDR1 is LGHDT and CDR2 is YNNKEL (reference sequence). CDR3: CASSQDPGDYEKLFF. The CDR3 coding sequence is TGTGCCAGCAGCCAAGATCCCGGAGATTATGAAAAACTGTTTTTT.